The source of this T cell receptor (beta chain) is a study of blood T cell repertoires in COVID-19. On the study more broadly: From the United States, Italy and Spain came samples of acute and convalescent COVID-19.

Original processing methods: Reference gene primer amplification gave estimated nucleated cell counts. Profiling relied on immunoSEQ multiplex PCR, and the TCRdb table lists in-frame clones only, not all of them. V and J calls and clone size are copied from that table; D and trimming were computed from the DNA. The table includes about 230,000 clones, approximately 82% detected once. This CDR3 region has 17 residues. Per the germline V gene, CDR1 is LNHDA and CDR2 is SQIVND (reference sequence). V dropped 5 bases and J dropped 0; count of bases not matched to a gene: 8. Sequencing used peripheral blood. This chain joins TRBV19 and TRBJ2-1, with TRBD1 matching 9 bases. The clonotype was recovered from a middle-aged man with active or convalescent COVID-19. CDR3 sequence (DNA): TGTGCCAGTAGTGTCAGGGGACAGGGCAGCTCCTACAATGAGCAGTTCTTC. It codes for CASSVRGQGSSYNEQFF.